This section outlines one T cell receptor (beta chain) sequence together with its context. What it binds is unknown. This specimen comes from a study of T cells in localized non-small cell lung cancer. Sequenced by immunoSEQ multiplex PCR; TCRdb stores in-frame clones only, minus some. The table has more than 45,000 clones, over 80% seen once. Regarding the study as a whole: Analysis by sequencing included only one tumor region, so heterogeneity remains possible. Adjacent lung exhibited a median of about 57 among the 100 most abundant tumor clones. Compared with tumor, uninvolved adjacent lung displayed greater T cell clonality, ranking highest overall. Longer overall survival accompanied higher blood T cell density.

The sequence was collected from a man between 40 and 69 years old with stage III lung adenocarcinoma. Sequenced material: peripheral blood mononuclear cells, taken before any cancer treatment.

The CDR3 DNA follows: TGTGCCAGTTCGACTGGACAGGGAGGACTGGATCAGCCCCAGCATTTT. This sequence encodes CASSTGQGGLDQPQHF. This chain links TRBV19 with TRBJ1-5; 8 bases are shared with TRBD1. The J segment lost 5 bases and the V segment lost 8 bases, leaving 14 bases of the junction unmatched. Germline V CDR1 and CDR2: LNHDA, SQIVND (reference sequence). This CDR3 is built from 16 residues.